This T cell receptor beta chain was obtained from a study of shared clonotypes between healthy human individuals. Study results and limitations: Generally, naive subsets came out with larger estimated richness than memory subsets.

TCRdb keeps only in-frame clones here, not all; method: immunoSEQ multiplex PCR. This table holds more than 1.2 million clones, around 98.5% found once. In regard to this clone: Antigen specificity is unknown.

The specimen sequenced was naive CD4+ T cells sorted from blood. Subset meaning: CD45RA+ positively selected. This sequence was found in a man aged 25-45 years in good health.

The CDR3 reads CASSPTLAGGNEQFF. CDR3 sequence (DNA): TGTGCCAGCTCACCAACTCTAGCGGGAGGCAATGAGCAGTTCTTC. The chain couples TRBV18 to TRBJ2-1; 11 bases line up with TRBD2. The V segment lost 2 bases and the J segment 6 bases; nucleotides outside the gene matches: 3. From germline, CDR1 is KGHSH and CDR2 LQKENI. This CDR3 region has 15 residues.